The 31 T cell receptor beta chains below were found in one sample sequenced in a study of T cells after yellow fever vaccination. TCRdb recomputed calls from the 5' RACE reads with MiXCR, one row per CDR3 protein. The sample holds about 240,000 distinct CDR3 sequences; 6.9% are singletons and the top ten take approximately 0.84%. This sample comprised CD4+ T cells sorted from PBMCs, obtained 15 days after the yellow fever booster vaccination. Source of these receptors: a man younger than 45 who received the YFV17D yellow fever vaccine.

This clonotype was seen at least ten times. The genes are TRBV12-3 or TRBV12-4 and TRBJ2-7; TRBD2 agrees at 10 bases. The CDR3 is 14 residues long. V lost 6 bases and J lost 6; bases outside the gene matches: 8. The CDR3, as DNA: TGTGCCAGCAGGGTGGGACTAGCGTCTCTCGAGCAGTACTTC. Its protein product is CASRVGLASLEQYF.

The V gene is TRBV12-3 or TRBV12-4, the J gene TRBJ1-2, with 7 bases fitting TRBD1. The CDR3 extends over 16 amino acids. Unmatched junction bases numbered 9, after V lost 5 bases and J lost 0 bases. CDR3 region: CASSTRVTGANYGYTF. Written as DNA, the CDR3 is TGTGCCAGCAGTACGCGCGTAACAGGGGCTAACTATGGCTACACCTTC.

As to this clonotype: Possible read error: a much larger clone is one base away. V gene TRBV20-1 combines with J gene TRBJ2-5; D remains ambiguous. Looked up from germline, CDR1 is DFQATT and CDR2 is SNEGSKA (reference sequence). With 5 bases removed from V and 2 bases from J, the gap between germline ends came to 6 bases. The CDR3 consists of 11 residues. DNA of the CDR3: TGCAGTGCTGACATGCAAGAGACCCAGTACTTC. Translation gives CSADMQETQYF.

The chain links TRBV12-3 or TRBV12-4 to TRBJ1-5; possibly TRBD1 for D (6 bases). The CDR3 length is 16 residues. The V end lost 6 bases, the J end lost 0 bases, and 15 bases lay between the germline ends. The CDR3 protein is CASRPQGRYSNQPQHF. In DNA, the CDR3 is TGTGCCAGCAGACCTCAGGGGAGATATAGCAATCAGCCCCAGCATTTT.

This clonotype was counted many times. The chain is built from TRBV6-2 or TRBV6-3 and TRBJ2-7; no clear D gene. Germline V gene data show CDR1 as MNHEY and CDR2 as SVGEGT. The CDR3 has 14 residues. The V end lost 7 bases, the J end lost 0 bases, and 13 bases lay between the germline ends. CDR3 nucleotide sequence: TGTGCCAGCAAGATGGGTTCCACCTCCTACGAGCAGTACTTC. Its translation is CASKMGSTSYEQYF.

This chain uses TRBV6-1 with TRBJ2-7; possibly TRBD1 for D (5 bases). The CDR3 is 15 amino acids. Germline lookup yields CDR1 MNHNS and CDR2 SASEGT. V was cut by 0 bases and J by 2 bases, with 11 bases left in between. The CDR3 reads CASSEAFGAAYEQYF. The DNA for the CDR3 is TGTGCCAGCAGTGAAGCCTTTGGGGCCGCCTACGAGCAGTACTTC.

This clonotype was recorded many times. The rearrangement links TRBV29-1 to TRBJ2-5; D might be TRBD2 (5 bases). From germline, CDR1 is SQVTM and CDR2 ANQGSEA. The CDR3 loop spans 12 amino acids. V lost 6 bases and J 5 bases, leaving 13 bases between the germline ends. The CDR3 bases are TGCAGCGTAAACGGACTGGGGGAGACCCAGTACTTC. It codes for CSVNGLGETQYF.

This clonotype was observed once. A read error may produce the germline difference seen at one junction end. The rearrangement uses TRBV5-4 and TRBJ2-7; D perhaps matches TRBD2 (7 bases). CDR1 is SGHNT, CDR2 YYREEE, per germline (reference sequence). CDR3 length equals 15 residues. CDR3 in amino acids: CASSLGGGRAYEQYF. The CDR3 bases are TGTGCCAGCAGTTTGGGGGGGGGCAGGGCCTACGAGCAGTACTTC.

There are a few counts of this clonotype. This rearrangement joins TRBV29-1 to TRBJ2-2; TRBD1 is a possible D gene (5 bases). CDR1 is SQVTM and CDR2 is ANQGSEA in the germline V gene. Trimming cost V 5 bases and J 7 bases, with 14 bases left between them. CDR3 length: 13 residues. The CDR3: CSVKGNQNGELFF. The CDR3 bases are TGCAGCGTTAAGGGGAATCAAAACGGGGAGCTGTTTTTT.

V gene TRBV7-3 combines with J gene TRBJ1-1; no definite D call. The CDR3 length is 15 residues. Germline V gene lookup returns CDR1 SGHTA and CDR2 FQGTGA. The V gene lost 2 bases and the J gene lost 1 base, with 11 bases spanning the gap. As DNA, the CDR3 is TGTGCCAGCAGCTTAGCACCGGTGAGGAACACTGAAGCTTTCTTT. Protein product: CASSLAPVRNTEAFF. The full variable domain, completed using reference TRBV7-3 and TRBJ1-1, is GAGVSQTPSNKVTEKGKYVELRCDPISGHTALYWYRQSLGQGPEFLIYFQGTGAADDSGLPNDRFFAVRPEGSVSTLKIQRTERGDSAVYLCASSLAPVRNTEAFFGQGTRLTVV.

This clonotype has more than one count but fewer than ten. The J gene is TRBJ2-5, the V gene TRBV12-3 or TRBV12-4; D is possibly TRBD2 (7 bases). The length of the CDR3 is 13 residues. Between the trimmed V and J ends, which lost 7 bases and 4 bases, there was a span of 13 bases. The CDR3 bases are TGTGCCAGCAAACTAGGGGGGGCAGAGACCCAGTACTTC. Its protein product is CASKLGGAETQYF.

This clonotype was observed at least ten times. The rearrangement links TRBV7-8 to TRBJ2-3; D might be TRBD1 (5 bases). Germline lookup yields CDR1 SGHVS and CDR2 FQNEAQ. The CDR3 consists of 15 residues. Trimming cost V 0 bases and J 4 bases, with 11 bases left between them. The CDR3 loop is CASSLAGRAADTQYF. The CDR3 DNA sequence: TGTGCCAGCAGCTTAGCGGGCAGGGCCGCAGATACGCAGTATTTT.

This clonotype occurred a few times. This chain links TRBV25-1 with TRBJ2-5; weak D call: TRBD1 (5 bases). This CDR3 contains 15 residues. The germline V gene encodes CDR1 MGHDK and CDR2 SYGVNS. V was cut by 2 bases and J by 4 bases, with 14 bases left in between. DNA of the CDR3: TGTGCCAGCAGTGAAATCCAGGGTGGTGCAGAGACCCAGTACTTC. It codes for CASSEIQGGAETQYF.

This clonotype came up a few times. This rearrangement joins TRBV20-1 to TRBJ2-5; a possible D gene is TRBD2 (6 bases). Trimming shortened V by 5 bases and J by 5 bases, and 21 bases separated the two germline ends. Germline V CDR1 and CDR2: DFQATT, SNEGSKA (reference sequence). This CDR3 spans 15 amino acids. This CDR3 reads CSAVAGTPRVETQYF. The DNA of the CDR3 is TGCAGTGCTGTTGCCGGGACTCCTAGGGTGGAGACCCAGTACTTC.

This clonotype was observed a handful of times. The V gene is TRBV18, the J gene TRBJ2-7, with 7 bases matching TRBD1. This CDR3 spans 14 amino acids. Trimming removed 3 bases from V and 3 bases from J; junction bases left unmatched: 5. CDR1 and CDR2 (germline): KGHSH, LQKENI. The CDR3 region has the DNA TGTGCCAGCTCACCGACAGGGCCCTTCTACGAGCAGTACTTC. This translates into CASSPTGPFYEQYF.

The chain uses TRBV20-1 and TRBJ2-1; D possibly uses TRBD1 or TRBD2 (6 bases each). Germline CDR1 is DFQATT and CDR2 is SNEGSKA (reference sequence). This CDR3 is built from 17 residues. Trimming cost V 1 base and J 0 bases, with 16 bases left between them. The CDR3 reads CSARGGAGSRSYNEQFF. The CDR3 DNA reads TGCAGTGCTAGAGGGGGGGCAGGGAGCCGCTCCTACAATGAGCAGTTCTTC.

In its sample, this clonotype was seen a few times. The chain employs TRBV20-1 and TRBJ2-1, with 7 nucleotides matching TRBD1. CDR3 size: 15 residues. V lost 6 bases and J lost 7; bases outside the gene matches: 15. CDR1 DFQATT and CDR2 SNEGSKA come from the germline V gene (reference sequence). For the CDR3, the DNA is TGCAGTGCCAACCCAGGGGGAGTGGGGGTGAATGAGCAGTTCTTC. It is translated as CSANPGGVGVNEQFF.

V gene TRBV19 combines with J gene TRBJ1-2, with TRBD1 matching 8 bases. Germline CDR1 is LNHDA and CDR2 is SQIVND (reference sequence). The CDR3 length is 14 residues. With 7 bases clipped from V and 4 bases from J, the junction kept 8 bases outside the gene matches. Here the CDR3 reads CASTIRGQVYGYTF. CDR3 DNA: TGTGCCAGTACCATCCGGGGACAGGTCTATGGCTACACCTTC.

In its sample, this clonotype was seen many times. The chain couples TRBV4-2 to TRBJ2-7, with 9 bases that match TRBD1. Germline V gene sequence: CDR1 LGHNA, CDR2 YNFKEQ. Trimming at V came to 1 base and at J to 2 bases, leaving 3 bases not matched to a gene. The CDR3 is 15 residues long. The CDR3 is CASSQAGQGPYEQYF. The CDR3, as DNA: TGTGCCAGCAGCCAAGCGGGACAGGGTCCCTACGAGCAGTACTTC.

This clonotype was counted at least ten times. The V gene is TRBV7-8, the J gene TRBJ2-7, with 7 bases identical to TRBD2. CDR3 size: 15 residues. Losses at the gene ends were 1 base for V and 7 bases for J; bases not matched to a gene: 10. Germline V lookup: CDR1 SGHVS, CDR2 FQNEAQ. This CDR3 reads CASSLGVGTTVEQYF. The CDR3 DNA follows: TGTGCCAGCAGCTTAGGAGTGGGGACTACCGTGGAGCAGTACTTC.

The chain carries TRBV7-2 and TRBJ2-1, with TRBD1 identical over 11 bases. This CDR3 comprises 15 residues. CDR1 and CDR2 from the germline V gene are SGHTA and FQGNSA. Trimming removed 5 bases from V and 6 bases from J; junction bases left unmatched: 6. CDR3 DNA sequence: TGTGCCAGCAGCCCGGGACAGGGGGTCCTCAATGAGCAGTTCTTC. Translated: CASSPGQGVLNEQFF.

The chain recombines TRBV7-8 with TRBJ2-6, with D perhaps TRBD1 (5 bases). The CDR3 loop spans 15 amino acids. Germline V gives CDR1 SGHVS, CDR2 FQNEAQ. V lost 3 bases, J lost 2 bases, and 8 bases lay in between. The CDR3 is CASSFRVPGANVLTF. DNA of the CDR3: TGTGCCAGCAGCTTCAGGGTTCCTGGGGCCAACGTCCTGACTTTC.

J is TRBJ2-2 and V is TRBV12-5; 9 nucleotides align to TRBD2. The trim removed 3 bases at V and 4 bases at J, leaving 15 bases unmatched. Per the germline V gene, CDR1 is LGHNT and CDR2 is FRNRAP. The CDR3 contains 19 residues. Here the CDR3 reads CASGFIVAGEVRATGELFF. The CDR3 nucleotides read TGTGCTAGTGGTTTTATAGTAGCGGGAGAGGTCCGGGCCACCGGGGAGCTGTTTTTT. Filled out from reference TRBV12-5 and TRBJ2-2, the complete variable domain reads DARVTQTPRHKVTEMGQEVTMRCQPILGHNTVFWYRQTMMQGLELLAYFRNRAPLDDSGMPKDRFSAEMPDATLATLKIQPSEPRDSAVYFCASGFIVAGEVRATGELFFGEGSRLTVL.

This clonotype was recorded a few times. This chain connects TRBV5-1 to TRBJ2-5, with 13 bases that match TRBD2. The CDR3 consists of 17 residues. The V gene's germline CDR1 is SGHRS and CDR2 YFSETQ. The V gene end was trimmed by 4 bases and the J gene end by 5 bases; junction bases not matched to a gene: 11. CDR3 amino acids: CASSLWTSGSGKETQYF. The CDR3 nucleotides are TGCGCCAGCAGCCTTTGGACTAGCGGGAGTGGTAAGGAGACCCAGTACTTC.

This clonotype was found many times. The J gene is TRBJ1-1, the V gene TRBV20-1; 8 bases agree with TRBD1. Per germline, CDR1 DFQATT and CDR2 SNEGSKA (reference sequence). V shed 3 bases and J 3 bases; nucleotides not matched to a gene: 9. The CDR3 consists of 15 residues. CDR3 sequence (DNA): TGCAGTGCTAGGGCGAGGACAGGGAAATACACTGAAGCTTTCTTT. Its protein is CSARARTGKYTEAFF.

This clonotype has a handful of counts. The chain has TRBV12-3 or TRBV12-4 and TRBJ2-3; 8 bases fit TRBD2. This CDR3 is 15 amino acids long. The trim removed 2 bases at V and 1 base at J, leaving 2 bases unmatched. Here the CDR3 DNA reads TGTGCCAGCAGTTTAATGCGGGAGGGCACAGATACGCAGTATTTT. Protein sequence: CASSLMREGTDTQYF.

This clonotype was detected many times. The V gene is TRBV12-3 or TRBV12-4, the J gene TRBJ1-4, with D uncertain. This CDR3 contains 14 residues. The V end lost 3 bases, the J end lost 8 bases, and 13 bases lay between the germline ends. CDR3 nucleotides: TGTGCCAGCAGTTTGGCAACGAGTGGGGAAAAACTGTTTTTT. Protein: CASSLATSGEKLFF.

This clonotype showed up just a few times. The chain uses TRBV12-3 or TRBV12-4 and TRBJ2-1, with D perhaps matching TRBD2 (6 bases). Trimming removed 3 bases at V and 4 bases at J, with 13 bases between. This CDR3 has 15 amino acids. In DNA form, the CDR3 reads TGTGCCAGCAGTTTCGGAACTAGCCCGTACAATGAGCAGTTCTTC. This sequence encodes CASSFGTSPYNEQFF.

V gene TRBV4-2 combines with J gene TRBJ2-7; 10 bases agree with TRBD2. Per germline, CDR1 LGHNA and CDR2 YNFKEQ. The CDR3 loop spans 15 amino acids. The J segment lost 3 bases and the V segment lost 0 bases, leaving 2 bases of the junction unmatched. The CDR3 sequence: CASSQDVAGGYEQYF. In DNA, the CDR3 is TGTGCCAGCAGCCAAGACGTAGCGGGAGGCTACGAGCAGTACTTC.

This clonotype has at least ten counts. V usage is TRBV29-1 and J usage is TRBJ2-6; D is ambiguous. The length of the CDR3 is 13 residues. The ends were cut back, 4 bases at V and 4 bases at J, with 8 bases in the middle. CDR1 is SQVTM and CDR2 is ANQGSEA in the germline V gene. CDR3 protein: CSVGGTGANVLTF. The CDR3 DNA sequence: TGCAGCGTTGGGGGAACCGGGGCCAACGTCCTGACTTTC. Variable domain in full (rest from reference TRBV29-1 and TRBJ2-6): SAVISQKPSRDICQRGTSLTIQCQVDSQVTMMFWYRQQPGQSLTLIATANQGSEATYESGFVIDKFPISRPNLTFSTLTVSNMSPEDSSIYLCSVGGTGANVLTFGAGSRLTVL.

A few counts support this clonotype. The chain uses TRBV28 and TRBJ1-2; 7 nucleotides match TRBD1. The V segment lost 5 bases and the J segment 6 bases; nucleotides outside the gene matches: 12. The V gene's germline CDR1 is MDHEN and CDR2 SYDVKM. CDR3 length: 15 residues. DNA of the CDR3: TGTGCCAGCAGTCCCATGGGACAGCGACTCCATGGCTACACCTTC. Translating gives CASSPMGQRLHGYTF.